This TCR beta chain was recovered during a study of cytomegalovirus exposure and HLA in healthy donors (dated by TCRdb to about 2017). At the level of the whole study: An earlier analysis of roughly 500 of the donors reported 276 Gb of sequence data and 117 million unique TCR beta sequences obtained from around 170 million T cells. An early release covering over 500 HLA-typed donors comprised approximately 290 gigabases of sequencing data and approximately 85 million unique TCR sequences. Among the roughly 400 genotyped donors, under 90% belonged to the genetic ancestry cluster associated with self-reported Caucasian donors. The study aimed to test whether signatures of past pathogen exposure could be identified by cataloging public T cell receptors. The study profiled the T cell repertoires of more than 500 subjects by immunosequencing and related them to cytomegalovirus serostatus. A separate validation cohort of over 95 different subjects was used in addition to the roughly 700-subject first cohort. High-throughput TCR immunosequencing, statistical association of individual TCRs with disease status, and machine learning were combined to predict cytomegalovirus infection status. To study patterns of TCR occurrence, a later analysis re-analyzed previously published TCR beta repertoires from just over 650 donors and added high-resolution HLA genotyping. Rather than drawing on any new phenotypic data, the later analysis identified candidate immune exposures from TCR beta sequences and the way those sequences occurred across donors. To decide whether each TCR beta V gene segment behaved as functional or pseudogenic, an earlier analysis of some 600 of the donors relied on high-throughput TCR beta sequencing. Donor age, sex, ethnicity and CMV serostatus were compiled alongside the repertoire data. Genome-wide SNP genotypes for about 65% of the 666 donors were used in a later genetic analysis, which treated that subset as a discovery cohort. All discovery cohort repertoires had been generated on a single sequencing platform. HLA typing covered class I and class II loci at four-digit resolution. The number of donors typed differed by locus, with 629-630 for A, B, C, DRB1 and DQB1, over 500 for DQA1, under 610 for DPA1, and around 460 for DPB1. A handful of DR-DQ haplotypes were handled as single units for association and clustering because linkage in the cohort was strong. Across some 400 genotyped donors of the cohort, an average of about 240,000 unique TCR beta nucleotide sequences per donor were sequenced, and roughly a sixth of those sequences were non-productive.

Broader findings and caveats from the paper: Only TCR beta chains were sequenced in this cohort, and the absence of alpha or paired-chain data limited detectable features. Because some donors lacked HLA typing at each locus, the association tests relied only on the typed subset. Broadly in line with IMGT annotations, most TCR beta V segments showed up in productive rearrangements about 90% or about 30% of the time in an earlier analysis of 587 of the donors. Compared with the roughly 670-donor mean, donors in an Asian-associated ancestry cluster had fewer N-insertions in productive TCRs, according to a later genetic analysis. A total of 150 to 200 TCR beta chains were listed by the study as associated with cytomegalovirus. Sequencing depth was assumed to be roughly uniform across donors in the presence/absence analyses, though that assumption may not hold. A later analysis found that TCR association rates varied across HLA loci, with DRB1 alleles showing the most associated TCRs and HLA-C alleles the fewest. For the cohort, immune exposure information was limited to CMV serostatus. In a later analysis, several top co-occurrence clusters were reported to appear linked to parvovirus B19, influenza, CMV and Epstein-Barr virus. The earlier analysis of a few hundred of the donors excluded some 15 rarely observed V segments, including chromosome 9 orphons, because counts were too low. Linkage disequilibrium might explain the correlated functional status among segregating V segments, but an unknown experimental factor could not be excluded. The sequencing pipeline was judged likely to have produced a cluster of highly shared sequence variants as a technical artifact. Most TCR sequences were observed very rarely across donors, whereas some public TCRs were present in many individuals. The authors suggested that the approach could potentially be generalized to other disease states and immunological phenotypes. In a later analysis, some 18,000 TCR beta sequences were associated with specific HLA alleles at a false discovery rate of 0.05. A later genetic analysis associated a missense DCLRE1C variant with V-gene and J-gene trimming of TCR beta chains, and an independent cohort replicated the association. A later analysis found that most CMV-associated TCR beta chains appeared HLA-restricted, with HLA associations seemingly driven largely by CMV exposure. The classifier was reported to diagnose cytomegalovirus status with high specificity and sensitivity in both the original and validation cohorts. A further reported finding was that TCR beta sequences accurately predicted the HLA-A and HLA-B alleles for most subjects in the first cohort. The 87-base-pair reads could not distinguish some IMGT-functional V segments, including TRBV6-2 and TRBV6-3, so those segments were excluded. Strong co-occurrence of HLA alleles, especially DR and DQ, made assigning TCR associations to individual alleles difficult. In a later analysis, HLA-associated TCR beta chains showed more clonal expansion and lower generation probabilities than non-associated chains that were equally common. A few of the identified cytomegalovirus-associated TCR beta chains were confirmed in vitro to be specific for cytomegalovirus antigens.

In total, about 650 healthy bone marrow donors made up the cohort. Cohort members were all nominally healthy when sampled, although unrecorded immune exposures were likely present. The donor tested CMV seronegative and was one of the 352 seronegative cohort members. Every donor gave a peripheral blood sample, and the peripheral blood mononuclear cells from that sample were used for TCR beta sequencing. The Qiagen DNeasy Blood Extraction Kit was used to extract genomic DNA from the blood cell samples. Comments on this clone: The clone's antigen remains unknown. Base quality data are lacking; no much larger clone is found one base away.

The protocol used for the library was the immunoSEQ multiplex PCR assay. For the multiplex PCR, a mixture combining 60 forward primers for TCR Vbeta segments and 13 reverse primers for TCR Jbeta segments was used. Amplification of the CDR3 region of rearranged TCR beta genes was performed with a multiplex PCR assay on genomic DNA. On the Illumina HiSeq System, the amplified TCR beta libraries were sequenced as 87-base-pair reads. On the study's bioinformatics: A later analysis tallied tens of millions of unique TCR beta chains across the 700 or so repertoires, and some 10 million of those chains were shared by two or more donors. Raw reads were error-corrected and collapsed into unique sequences with a nearest-neighbor algorithm that merged closely related sequences to remove PCR and sequencing errors. V, D and J gene segments were assigned by aligning CDR3 sequences to IMGT reference sequences. For a sequence to be retained, a match of at least six nucleotides to both a V gene segment and a J gene segment was required. A rearrangement was called productive if the CDR3 had no stop codons and remained in frame with V and J, and every other rearrangement was called non-productive. Following IMGT convention, CDR3 was defined as the stretch from the second conserved V-encoded cysteine up to the conserved J-encoded phenylalanine. Sequences without an unambiguous match to a single V gene segment were excluded from the earlier analysis of about 640 of the donors. In an earlier analysis of approximately 560 of the donors, a V segment was called functional when productive rearrangements were above 56.7%, and segregating when the standard deviation between donors exceeded 5%. A statistical classification framework was built to diagnose cytomegalovirus status from the catalog of TCR beta chain sequences. V and J gene assignment, in a later analysis, came from comparing TCR nucleotide sequences with IMGT/GENE-DB human TR gene sequences. The TCRdist pipeline was used in a later analysis to assign CDR3 sequences and most-parsimonious VDJ recombination scenarios. In a later analysis, each TCR beta chain was defined by its CDR3 amino acid sequence together with its V-gene family, and reads without a unique V-gene family were excluded. To address suspected cross-contamination and a sequencing artifact, a later analysis removed some 620 highly shared, low-generation-probability nucleotide sequences. In a later analysis, a clonal expansion index was calculated for each public chain from normalized within-repertoire ranks of inferred template counts. A later analysis computed generation probabilities with a VDJ recombination model fitted to out-of-frame rearrangements, and checked the results against IGoR. In a later analysis, TCR-TCR, TCR-HLA and TCR-CMV co-occurrence was scored with hypergeometric tests, and a repertoire-size bias correction was applied to TCR pairs. A later analysis estimated false discovery rates by permuting HLA or CMV assignments 20 times. In a later analysis, co-occurring TCRs were grouped using DBSCAN, and TCRdist sequence similarity was added for clustering within HLA-allele-positive subsets. Repertoires with fewer than 30,000 or more than 120,000 public chains were left out of co-occurrence clustering, as were about 5 repertoires with anomalous nucleotide sharing. Entries here come from immuneACCESS through TCRdb and include only in-frame sequences with V and J called. Some clones fail to appear in such tables; in the studies checked, an unresolved V gene covers under half of the shortfall, and the cause of the remainder is unknown. V and J calls plus clone size are reproduced from that table; the DNA served to infer D and trimming. The sample table lists about 160,000 clones, around 90% of them with a count of one. The ten largest clones capture under 0.95% of the sample.

The CDR3 goes from the cysteine to the phenylalanine over 16 residues. Of the read, only the CDR3 DNA is kept; its 48 bases are in frame from base 1. The junction carries 16 bases between V and J, which are trimmed by 5 bases and 1 base respectively. CDR1 is given as LNHDA and CDR2 as SQIVND, both from the germline V gene (reference sequence). The clonotype was recovered from a woman aged 25 to 39 in good health and CMV-seronegative. In this chain, TRBV19 is recombined with TRBJ2-3; the best D guess is TRBD1, with 7 bases matching. The source material was PBMCs. The bases are TGTGCCAGTAGTCCTGCTGGAGGGGGCCGCACAGATACGCAGTATTTT. Translation gives CASSPAGGGRTDTQYF.